This entry concerns a single T cell receptor (beta chain). As yet, its antigen is unknown. The record originates from a study of shared clonotypes between healthy human individuals. The CDR3 length is 14 residues. Running of the assay took place at deep level. Produced via immunoSEQ multiplex PCR; TCRdb's table is partial and in-frame only. In the table there are about 2.4 million clones, roughly 93% of which are singletons. Broader study findings: Several donors had around 5.2% of their naive CD4 clonotypes in common.

This clonotype was sampled from a man younger than 35 in good health. Some clones in this sample may be carry-over from other donors' samples. The chain combines TRBV21-1 with TRBJ1-2. TRBV21-1 is classified as a pseudogene. Sequencing used naive CD4+ T cells from PBMCs. Stated subset: CD45RA+ positively selected. Here the CDR3 DNA reads TGTGCCAGCAGCAAAATGCGGCTGGGCTATGGCTACACCTTC. Translated, it gives CASSKMRLGYGYTF.